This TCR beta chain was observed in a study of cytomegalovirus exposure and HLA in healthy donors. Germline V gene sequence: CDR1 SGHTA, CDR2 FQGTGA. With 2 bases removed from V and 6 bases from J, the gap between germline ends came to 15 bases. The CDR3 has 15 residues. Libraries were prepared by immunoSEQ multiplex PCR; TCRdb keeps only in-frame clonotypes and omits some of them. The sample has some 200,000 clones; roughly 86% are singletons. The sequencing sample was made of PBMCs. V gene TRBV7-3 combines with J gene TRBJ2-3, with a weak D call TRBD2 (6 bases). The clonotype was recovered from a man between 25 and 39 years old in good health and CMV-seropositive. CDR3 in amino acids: CASSLGSGRSDTQYF. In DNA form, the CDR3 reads TGTGCCAGCAGCTTAGGGAGCGGGCGGTCGGATACGCAGTATTTT.